This is a list of T cell receptor beta chains from one sample in a study of CD8+ T cells in alopecia areata. Data came from immunoSEQ multiplex PCR; TCRdb stores just in-frame clones and leaves some out. Here the sample spans about 160,000 clones, 80% to 90% being singletons. The specimen comprised CD8+ T cells sorted from blood, sampled at week 0. The receptors derive from a human donor with alopecia areata. The CDR3 runs from the conserved cysteine through the conserved F or W. Each record gives: J gene, clone size, D gene, V gene, CDR3 protein, CDR3 DNA. The D gene is left open where the match is weak. Rows may omit the clone size; those that give it use once, few, many or a size class.

TRBJ2-7 | - | - | TRBV30 | CAWSVDSVGEQYF | TGTGCCTGGAGTGTAGATTCCGTGGGCGAGCAGTACTTC
TRBJ2-2 | once | TRBD2 | TRBV4-1 | CASSHTSGRSTGELFF | TGCGCCAGCAGCCATACTAGCGGGAGGTCCACCGGGGAGCTGTTTTTT
TRBJ1-4 | - | - | TRBV7-6 | CASSLEALPPNEKLFF | TGTGCCAGCAGCTTAGAGGCGCTACCACCTAATGAAAAACTGTTTTTT
TRBJ2-7 | once | - | TRBV5-1 | CASSFKDGPYEQYF | TGCGCCAGCAGCTTCAAAGACGGACCCTACGAGCAGTACTTC
TRBJ2-1 | - | - | TRBV30 | CAWNTFSYNEQFF | TGTGCCTGGAACACCTTCTCCTACAATGAGCAGTTCTTC
TRBJ2-7 | - | - | TRBV10-1 | CASSADFSSYEQYF | TGCGCCAGCAGTGCGGATTTTAGCTCCTACGAGCAGTACTTC
TRBJ2-7 | - | - | TRBV30 | CASGADTPYEQYF | TGTGCCTCCGGCGCGGACACCCCCTACGAGCAGTACTTC
TRBJ2-7 | - | - | TRBV29-1 | CSVGGPYEQYF | TGCAGCGTTGGAGGACCCTACGAGCAGTACTTC
TRBJ2-7 | - | TRBD2 | TRBV7-6 | CASSYGLAGKEYYEQYF | TGTGCCAGCAGCTATGGACTAGCGGGGAAAGAATACTACGAGCAGTACTTC
TRBJ2-1 | - | - | TRBV5-1 | CASSFPHNEQFF | TGCGCCAGCAGCTTTCCGCACAATGAGCAGTTCTTC
TRBJ2-1 | - | - | TRBV2 | CASSGLDFVEQFF | TGTGCCAGCAGTGGGTTGGATTTCGTTGAGCAGTTCTTC
TRBJ2-1 | - | - | TRBV29-1 | CSVELTEVYNEQFF | TGCAGCGTTGAATTGACGGAAGTTTACAATGAGCAGTTCTTC
TRBJ2-5 | - | - | TRBV5-4 | CASWGWGQETQYF | TGTGCCAGCTGGGGATGGGGCCAAGAGACCCAGTACTTC
TRBJ2-3 | once | - | TRBV4-1 | CASSQVGEGTDTQYF | TGCGCCAGCAGCCAAGTTGGCGAGGGCACAGATACGCAGTATTTT
TRBJ2-7 | - | - | TRBV4-1 | CASSQGKLAGEQYF | TGCGCCAGCAGCCAAGGTAAACTTGCCGGCGAGCAGTACTTC
TRBJ2-7 | once | - | TRBV29-1 | CSVSTGSYEQYF | TGCAGCGTTTCTACAGGGAGTTACGAGCAGTACTTC
TRBJ1-2 | - | TRBD1 | TRBV19 | CASSGTVSSLNGYTF | TGTGCCAGCTCCGGGACAGTGTCGTCCTTAAATGGCTACACCTTC
TRBJ2-5 | - | TRBD2 | TRBV11-2 | CASSPGGGSQETQYF | TGTGCCAGCAGTCCGGGGGGGGGATCTCAAGAGACCCAGTACTTC
TRBJ1-2 | - | - | TRBV4-1 | CASSQEEGRGLGYTF | TGCGCCAGCAGCCAAGAAGAGGGCAGGGGCCTTGGCTACACCTTC
TRBJ1-2 | - | - | TRBV27 | CASSFSGTSGYTF | TGTGCCAGCAGTTTTTCCGGGACAAGTGGCTACACCTTC
TRBJ1-2 | - | - | TRBV7-6 | CASSLAGPLYGYTF | TGTGCCAGCAGCTTAGCCGGGCCTCTCTATGGCTACACCTTC
TRBJ2-3 | - | - | TRBV27 | CASMGGRSTDTQYF | TGTGCCAGCATGGGGGGACGTAGCACAGATACGCAGTATTTT
TRBJ2-7 | - | - | TRBV9 | CASSGQGYEQYF | TGTGCCAGCAGCGGCCAGGGTTACGAGCAGTACTTC
TRBJ2-6 | - | - | TRBV5-4 | CASSLPGRLSGANVLTF | TGTGCCAGCAGCTTGCCGGGACGGTTGTCTGGGGCCAACGTCCTGACTTTC
TRBJ2-7 | - | - | TRBV5-1 | CASSRTRYPWAPYEQYF | TGCGCCAGCAGCCGGACAAGGTACCCTTGGGCACCCTACGAGCAGTACTTC
TRBJ2-1 | once | TRBD2 | TRBV6-5 | CASTALAGAYNEQFF | TGTGCCAGCACCGCCCTAGCGGGGGCATACAATGAGCAGTTCTTC
TRBJ1-2 | - | - | TRBV6-5 | CASSPTGLGGYTF | TGTGCCAGCAGTCCGACAGGTTTGGGCGGCTACACCTTC
TRBJ2-1 | - | TRBD2 | TRBV7-9 | CASSLIVAGGPGNEQFF | TGTGCCAGCAGCTTAATAGTAGCGGGAGGGCCGGGTAATGAGCAGTTCTTC
TRBJ2-7 | once | TRBD1 | TRBV7-9 | CASSPAYPTGDRGPYEQYF | TGTGCCAGCAGCCCAGCCTACCCTACGGGTGACAGGGGTCCCTACGAGCAGTACTTC
TRBJ2-7 | - | - | TRBV29-1 | CSVEEGVSYEQYF | TGCAGCGTTGAAGAAGGGGTCTCCTACGAGCAGTACTTC
TRBJ2-3 | few | TRBD2 | TRBV11-2 | CASSPNYGLAGHTDTQYF | TGTGCCAGCAGCCCAAACTACGGACTAGCGGGACACACAGATACGCAGTATTTT
TRBJ1-4 | - | TRBD1 | TRBV4-1 | CASSQARGTGYGATNEKLFF | TGCGCCAGCAGCCAAGCACGTGGGACAGGGTATGGAGCAACTAATGAAAAACTGTTTTTT
TRBJ1-1 | once | - | TRBV21-1 | CASSNGSPSDTEAFF | TGTGCCAGCAGCAATGGAAGCCCCTCGGACACTGAAGCTTTCTTT
TRBJ1-1 | - | TRBD1 | TRBV6-1 | CASSPWTGEAFF | TGTGCCAGCAGTCCTTGGACAGGTGAAGCTTTCTTT
TRBJ2-1 | - | TRBD1 | TRBV7-2 | CARGTGEWNEQFF | TGTGCCAGAGGGACAGGGGAATGGAATGAGCAGTTCTTC
TRBJ2-3 | - | TRBD2 | TRBV27 | CASKQWGGGSTDTQYF | TGTGCCAGCAAACAGTGGGGCGGGGGTAGTACAGATACGCAGTATTTT
TRBJ2-7 | - | - | TRBV10-2 | CASSESVDEQYF | TGCGCCAGCAGTGAGTCTGTGGACGAGCAGTACTTC
TRBJ2-5 | - | - | TRBV7-3 | CASSSLRQAEETQYF | TGTGCCAGCAGCTCCCTTAGACAGGCCGAAGAGACCCAGTACTTC
TRBJ1-1 | - | TRBD1 | TRBV9 | CASSAQTGGATEAFF | TGTGCCAGCAGCGCCCAAACAGGGGGCGCAACTGAAGCTTTCTTT
TRBJ2-3 | - | TRBD1 | TRBV19 | CASRTLGTGGADTQYF | TGTGCCAGTAGGACCCTCGGGACAGGGGGCGCGGATACGCAGTATTTT
TRBJ2-6 | - | - | TRBV7-6 | CASSPDQDIGGANVLTF | TGTGCCAGCAGCCCTGACCAGGATATAGGTGGGGCCAACGTCCTGACTTTC
TRBJ2-2 | - | - | TRBV4-1 | CASSQGTDKLAAGELFF | TGCGCCAGCAGCCAAGGGACGGACAAACTTGCGGCCGGGGAGCTGTTTTTT
TRBJ2-7 | - | - | TRBV19 | CATSRDETYEQYF | TGTGCCACCTCCCGGGACGAAACTTACGAGCAGTACTTC
TRBJ2-5 | - | - | TRBV5-4 | CASSLDSHQETQYF | TGTGCCAGCAGCTTGGACAGTCATCAAGAGACCCAGTACTTC
TRBJ2-5 | - | TRBD2 | TRBV29-1 | CSVEGGLAGGPYQETQYF | TGCAGCGTTGAAGGGGGACTAGCGGGGGGGCCGTACCAAGAGACCCAGTACTTC
TRBJ2-1 | - | TRBD2 | TRBV27 | CASSLGLASNEQFF | TGTGCCAGCAGTTTAGGACTAGCAAGTAATGAGCAGTTCTTC
TRBJ2-6 | once | - | TRBV9 | CASSVAGSGANVLTF | TGTGCCAGCAGCGTAGCCGGATCTGGGGCCAACGTCCTGACTTTC
TRBJ2-7 | - | - | TRBV4-2 | CASSQGGGQYF | TGTGCCAGCAGCCAGGGGGGCGGGCAGTACTTC
TRBJ2-1 | - | TRBD2 | TRBV29-1 | CSPGLAGNSYNEQFF | TGCAGCCCTGGACTAGCGGGGAACTCCTACAATGAGCAGTTCTTC
TRBJ1-1 | - | - | TRBV9 | CASSVGTASANTEAFF | TGTGCCAGCAGCGTGGGGACTGCCAGTGCGAACACTGAAGCTTTCTTT
TRBJ2-7 | few | TRBD1 | TRBV7-9 | CASSSDRGREQYF | TGTGCCAGCAGCTCGGACAGGGGGAGAGAGCAGTACTTC
TRBJ2-5 | - | TRBD2 | TRBV5-4 | CASSLAGGRETQYF | TGTGCCAGCAGCTTGGCCGGCGGGAGGGAGACCCAGTACTTC
TRBJ1-5 | - | - | TRBV2 | CASSDWGWQTNQPQHF | TGTGCCAGCAGTGATTGGGGTTGGCAGACCAATCAGCCCCAGCATTTT
TRBJ2-7 | - | - | TRBV6-5 | CASSYSGGSYEQYF | TGTGCCAGCAGTTACTCTGGGGGCTCCTACGAGCAGTACTTC
TRBJ2-3 | - | - | TRBV28 | CASSLPVPGQITDTQYF | TGTGCCAGCAGTTTACCTGTACCGGGGCAAATCACAGATACGCAGTATTTT
TRBJ2-3 | - | - | TRBV14 | CASSPMGSTDTQYF | TGTGCCAGCAGCCCCATGGGCAGCACAGATACGCAGTATTTT
TRBJ2-4 | - | - | TRBV2 | CASSDSIGKNIQYF | TGTGCCAGCAGTGACAGCATCGGCAAAAACATTCAGTACTTC
TRBJ1-1 | - | - | TRBV7-8 | CASSFGGGNTEAFF | TGTGCCAGCAGCTTCGGAGGGGGGAACACTGAAGCTTTCTTT
TRBJ2-7 | - | - | TRBV29-1 | CSVERGRYEQYF | TGCAGCGTTGAGCGGGGCCGCTACGAGCAGTACTTC
TRBJ2-2 | - | - | TRBV5-1 | CASSYPRQEITGELFF | TGCGCCAGCAGCTACCCCCGACAAGAGATCACCGGGGAGCTGTTTTTT